This T cell receptor beta chain was captured in a study of blood T cell repertoires in COVID-19. About the study: Acute and convalescent COVID-19 samples came from the United States, Italy and Spain. T cells, B-cell-depleted T cells, or PBMCs supplied cDNA or gDNA.

Enrolment of Seattle patients took place during active infection, and they were followed longitudinally. Here immunoSEQ multiplex PCR was the method, and the copy in TCRdb shows in-frame clones only, minus some. The sample records approximately 150,000 clones, about 92% being singletons. Germline CDR1 and CDR2: MNHEY and SVGAGI. V lost 6 bases, J lost 7 bases, and 7 bases stayed unmatched. CDR3 length: 15 amino acids. The rearrangement joins TRBV6-5 to TRBJ2-1; 12 bases match TRBD2. Specimen: peripheral blood. The source of this sequence is an older woman with COVID-19, enrolled during active disease. The CDR3 reads CASSLLAGGINEQFF. In DNA form, the CDR3 reads TGTGCCAGCAGCCTGCTAGCGGGGGGGATAAATGAGCAGTTCTTC.